This is a list of T cell receptor beta chains from one sample in a study of T cells in localized non-small cell lung cancer. Profiled with immunoSEQ multiplex PCR; TCRdb holds only in-frame clones, not every one. The sample carries approximately 83,000 clones, more than 75% recorded once. The material sequenced was peripheral blood, taken before any cancer treatment. The receptors come from a woman aged 35-75 years with stage I squamous cell lung carcinoma. The CDR3 runs from the conserved cysteine through the conserved F or W. A D gene is named only where the DNA matches it firmly. The size of a clone is reported for some rows only, either as once, few or many, or as a class for expanded clones.

d_gene	v_gene	abundance	j_gene	CDR3aa	CDR3nt
NA	TRBV27	NA	TRBJ1-2	CASRLGRDGYTF	TGTGCCAGCAGACTTGGAAGGGATGGCTACACCTTC
NA	TRBV30	NA	TRBJ1-1	CAWKLRWGSGGMNTEAFF	TGTGCCTGGAAACTAAGATGGGGAAGCGGCGGCATGAACACTGAAGCTTTCTTT
NA	TRBV28	NA	TRBJ1-1	CASSLEDTNTEAFF	TGTGCCAGCAGTTTAGAGGACACAAACACTGAAGCTTTCTTT
NA	TRBV11-1	NA	TRBJ2-2	CASSLGWPSNTGELFF	TGTGCCAGCAGCTTAGGCTGGCCATCGAACACCGGGGAGCTGTTTTTT
TRBD1	TRBV4-2	NA	TRBJ1-2	CASSQEFFAGGRDGYTF	TGTGCCAGCAGCCAAGAGTTTTTCGCAGGGGGCCGGGATGGCTACACCTTC
NA	TRBV6-1	NA	TRBJ2-7	CASSELAAGLYEQYF	TGTGCCAGCAGTGAACTGGCCGCTGGTCTCTACGAGCAGTACTTC
NA	TRBV11-2	NA	TRBJ2-1	CASSLAPGPHNEQFF	TGTGCCAGCAGCTTAGCACCAGGGCCCCACAATGAGCAGTTCTTC
NA	TRBV4-2	NA	TRBJ1-1	CASSPGNRFEAFF	TGTGCCAGCAGCCCAGGGAACCGTTTTGAAGCTTTCTTT
TRBD1	TRBV2	NA	TRBJ2-7	CASSADRGEAYEQYF	TGTGCCAGCAGCGCGGACAGGGGCGAGGCCTACGAGCAGTACTTC
TRBD1	TRBV5-1	NA	TRBJ2-3	CASSVDRGTDTQYF	TGCGCCAGCAGCGTAGACAGGGGCACAGATACGCAGTATTTT
NA	TRBV25-1	once	TRBJ1-1	CASSEEMGLTEAFF	TGTGCCAGCAGTGAAGAGATGGGTTTGACTGAAGCTTTCTTT
TRBD2	TRBV5-1	NA	TRBJ2-2	CASSMGLAGVVNTGELFF	TGCGCCAGCAGCATGGGACTAGCGGGGGTTGTGAACACCGGGGAGCTGTTTTTT
TRBD1	TRBV11-2	NA	TRBJ2-5	CASSLVGQGTQETQYF	TGTGCCAGCAGCTTAGTTGGACAGGGGACCCAAGAGACCCAGTACTTC
TRBD1	TRBV5-4	NA	TRBJ1-2	CASSLLGRDREMGGYTF	TGTGCCAGCAGCTTATTAGGACGGGACAGGGAGATGGGGGGCTACACCTTC
TRBD1	TRBV11-2	NA	TRBJ2-7	CASSLVGTGPYEQYF	TGTGCCAGCAGCTTAGTAGGGACAGGGCCCTACGAGCAGTACTTC
NA	TRBV7-8	NA	TRBJ1-4	CASSLGTSNEKLFF	TGTGCCAGCAGCTTAGGGACATCTAATGAAAAACTGTTTTTT
TRBD1	TRBV28	NA	TRBJ1-2	CASSPPEGATYGYTF	TGTGCCAGCAGCCCTCCGGAGGGGGCCACCTATGGCTACACCTTC
TRBD2	TRBV29-1	NA	TRBJ2-2	CSAGGWDTGELFF	TGCAGCGCGGGGGGATGGGACACCGGGGAGCTGTTTTTT
NA	TRBV30	NA	TRBJ1-5	CAWSRRDQPQHF	TGTGCCTGGAGTAGAAGGGACCAGCCCCAGCATTTT
TRBD1	TRBV27	NA	TRBJ1-2	CATSWTGVGGYTF	TGTGCCACCTCCTGGACAGGGGTTGGAGGCTACACCTTC
TRBD1	TRBV10-2	NA	TRBJ1-4	CASNPNSGGNNEKLFF	TGCGCCAGCAACCCAAATTCAGGGGGCAACAATGAAAAACTGTTTTTT
NA	TRBV5-1	NA	TRBJ2-7	CASSLLAGQSYEQYF	TGCGCCAGCAGCTTGTTGGCAGGGCAAAGCTACGAGCAGTACTTC
TRBD1	TRBV6-6	NA	TRBJ1-2	CASSSTGNYGYTF	TGTGCCAGCAGTTCGACAGGGAACTATGGCTACACCTTC
NA	TRBV7-8	NA	TRBJ2-7	CASSLVTGGSLEQYF	TGTGCCAGCAGCTTAGTAACAGGAGGAAGTCTCGAGCAGTACTTC
TRBD1	TRBV6-1	NA	TRBJ1-4	CASSEAGTGAEKLFF	TGTGCCAGCAGTGAAGCAGGGACAGGGGCCGAAAAACTGTTTTTT
NA	TRBV11-1	NA	TRBJ2-2	CASSLVNVGSGELFF	TGTGCCAGCAGCTTAGTGAATGTGGGTTCCGGGGAGCTGTTTTTT
TRBD1	TRBV29-1	once	TRBJ1-1	CSVERDRGSEAFF	TGCAGCGTTGAAAGGGACAGGGGGTCTGAAGCTTTCTTT
NA	TRBV14	NA	TRBJ1-2	CASSQDRYFQPYGYTF	TGTGCCAGCAGCCAAGATAGGTATTTTCAGCCCTATGGCTACACCTTC
NA	TRBV7-3	once	TRBJ2-7	CASSLHAGPAYEQYF	TGTGCCAGCAGCTTACACGCGGGGCCAGCCTACGAGCAGTACTTC
NA	TRBV7-9	NA	TRBJ1-2	CASSPSLGGGYGYTF	TGTGCCAGCAGCCCAAGCTTAGGAGGGGGATATGGCTACACCTTC
NA	TRBV6-5	NA	TRBJ1-4	CASSGGTEEKLFF	TGTGCCAGCAGTGGAGGGACCGAGGAAAAACTGTTTTTT
TRBD1	TRBV5-1	once	TRBJ1-4	CASRAGTGYEKLFF	TGCGCCAGCAGGGCCGGGACAGGGTATGAAAAACTGTTTTTT
NA	TRBV25-1	NA	TRBJ2-7	CASSEIADQYF	TGTGCCAGCAGTGAAATAGCGGACCAGTACTTC
NA	TRBV7-9	NA	TRBJ1-1	CASSSWTTGTEAFF	TGTGCCAGCAGCTCATGGACGACAGGCACTGAAGCTTTCTTT
NA	TRBV6-5	NA	TRBJ2-1	CASSRTASEQFF	TGTGCCAGCAGTCGGACAGCAAGTGAGCAGTTCTTC
TRBD2	TRBV7-6	NA	TRBJ2-5	CASSLVPFGGARETQYF	TGTGCCAGCAGCTTGGTTCCCTTCGGGGGGGCCCGAGAGACCCAGTACTTC
TRBD1	TRBV4-1	NA	TRBJ1-2	CASSPTGQFNYGYTF	TGCGCCAGCAGCCCCACGGGACAGTTTAACTATGGCTACACCTTC
NA	TRBV6-1	NA	TRBJ2-7	CASALAGSEGRYF	TGTGCCAGCGCCCTCGCCGGAAGCGAGGGACGGTACTTC
NA	TRBV5-1	NA	TRBJ2-5	CASSLFGVQETQYF	TGCGCCAGCAGCTTGTTCGGCGTACAAGAGACCCAGTACTTC
NA	TRBV5-4	NA	TRBJ1-1	CASSSAGVNTEAFF	TGTGCCAGCAGCTCTGCAGGGGTGAACACTGAAGCTTTCTTT
NA	TRBV5-1	NA	TRBJ2-2	CASSLAGSSTGELFF	TGCGCCAGCAGCTTGGCCGGCAGCTCCACCGGGGAGCTGTTTTTT
TRBD2	TRBV9	NA	TRBJ2-3	CASSARAGGPADTQYF	TGTGCCAGCAGCGCCCGAGCGGGGGGGCCCGCAGATACGCAGTATTTT
NA	TRBV27	NA	TRBJ2-2	CASRHTGELFF	TGTGCCAGCAGACACACCGGGGAGCTGTTTTTT
NA	TRBV5-1	NA	TRBJ2-5	CASRRTVETQYF	TGCGCCAGCAGAAGAACAGTAGAGACCCAGTACTTC
TRBD2	TRBV5-1	NA	TRBJ2-5	CASSDPSGGGGETQYF	TGCGCCAGCAGCGACCCTAGCGGGGGGGGAGGAGAGACCCAGTACTTC
NA	TRBV11-2	NA	TRBJ2-2	CASSPGTTGELFF	TGTGCCAGCAGCCCGGGGACCACCGGGGAGCTGTTTTTT
TRBD1	TRBV5-1	few	TRBJ2-3	CASSKGQGLTDTQYF	TGCGCCAGCAGCAAAGGACAGGGATTGACAGATACGCAGTATTTT
NA	TRBV15	once	TRBJ2-2	CATSRDSSESELFF	TGTGCCACCAGCAGAGACAGTAGCGAGAGTGAGCTGTTTTTT
NA	TRBV5-6	NA	TRBJ1-1	CASSLKARTANTEAFF	TGTGCCAGCAGCTTGAAAGCTAGGACAGCAAACACTGAAGCTTTCTTT
NA	TRBV6-5	NA	TRBJ2-5	CASSYRIQETQYF	TGTGCCAGCAGTTACAGGATCCAAGAGACCCAGTACTTC
NA	TRBV5-1	NA	TRBJ1-1	CASSPGGLNTEAFF	TGCGCCAGCAGCCCGGGGGGCCTTAACACTGAAGCTTTCTTT
NA	TRBV11-1	NA	TRBJ1-2	CASSSGGADINGYTF	TGTGCCAGCAGCTCCGGCGGCGCAGATATTAATGGCTACACCTTC
TRBD1	TRBV2	NA	TRBJ2-2	CASRTGVTGELFF	TGTGCCAGCAGGACAGGGGTAACCGGGGAGCTGTTTTTT
NA	TRBV28	NA	TRBJ1-1	CASSFRANTEAFF	TGTGCCAGCAGTTTTCGGGCCAACACTGAAGCTTTCTTT
TRBD1	TRBV25-1	NA	TRBJ1-3	CASSETGANTIYF	TGTGCCAGCAGTGAAACAGGGGCGAACACCATATATTTT
NA	TRBV5-5	NA	TRBJ1-5	CASSEGTPRQPQHF	TGTGCCAGCAGCGAGGGGACCCCAAGACAGCCCCAGCATTTT
TRBD1	TRBV6-6	NA	TRBJ1-2	CASSYTTGPGYTF	TGTGCCAGCAGCTATACGACAGGGCCTGGCTACACCTTC